One T cell receptor (beta chain) is described in this entry. The specificity of this receptor is unknown. Base-call qualities are not available, and no considerably larger clone is one nucleotide away. The data stem from a study of shared clonotypes between healthy human individuals (dated by TCRdb to about 2020). With regard to the full study: A couple of women and three men aged 18 to 49 years were included in the cohort. For each donor, CD4 naive and CD4 memory were each run on three plates, CD8 naive on two plates, and CD8 memory on one plate. Blood TCR repertoires of roughly 5 healthy adults were deeply sequenced to estimate repertoire size and the extent of clonotype sharing between individuals. Different laboratories and diverse techniques were used to prepare libraries and sequence TCR repertoires, to increase sequencing depth and limit assay-specific biases. Between about 0.8 and 9 billion PBMCs per donor were obtained by leukapheresis.

TCR CDR3 regions were amplified from genomic DNA by multiplex PCR using the deep immunoSEQ assay. Extracted genomic DNA from each cell subset was distributed evenly across all wells of several immunoSEQ 96-well plates, and each plate was treated as a replicate. Each replicate PCR for sorted subsets received around 200 ng genomic DNA, equal to about 30,000 T cell genomes. The purified libraries were quantified using a Qubit 3.0 fluorometer, sized with a Bioanalyzer 2100, and then quantified again using the KAPA Library Quantification kit. Every immunoSEQ 96-well plate was sequenced on a dedicated single-read 150-cycle Illumina NextSeq 550 flow cell. The paper's data handling went like this. Because the immunoSEQ output included only junctional sequences and no quality scores, the filtering could not be the same as the filtering used for full-length reads. Sequences were annotated with PyIR, a Python wrapper for IgBLAST v1.9, and V/J genes and CDR3 were assigned using IMGT germline references. Reads were removed for weak V/J assignments (E-value above 1e-6), missing CDR3, stop codons, out-of-frame junctions, or ambiguous translated residues. V3J clonotypes were defined as sequences sharing an identical inferred V gene, J gene, and CDR3 amino acid sequence. Percentage overlap between repertoires was computed as shared unique clonotypes divided by the size of the smaller repertoire. Richness of each repertoire was evaluated using RTK rarefaction, the Chao1 estimator, and Recon v2.1 estimates of unobserved clonotypes. Generation probabilities were computed with OLGA for all TCRbeta clonotypes obtained by the gDNA method from a handful of donors. TCRdb's version of the immuneACCESS table is confined to in-frame rearrangements and falls short of the full clone set. An unresolved V gene accounts for under half of the shortfall where checked; the remainder is of unknown origin. V and J calls and clone size follow that table, whereas D and trimming were derived from the DNA. This sample gives around 2.5 million clones in total; 93% of them show up just once. The top ten clonotypes cover around 0.4% of the sample.

The CDR3 runs 15 residues from the cysteine to the phenylalanine. Of the read, only the CDR3 DNA is kept; its 45 bases are in frame from base 1. General study outcomes and caveats: Sampling was limited to blood, and TCR repertoires in tissue likely differ from TCR repertoires in blood. Naive subsets generally had larger estimated clonotype richness than memory subsets. Rarefaction of sorted-subset datasets indicated incomplete sequencing despite the large sequencing depth. Pairwise subsampling indicated that sequencing depth was expected to affect the degree of clonotype sharing among donors. Higher generation probabilities were observed for clonotypes shared by all four sorted-subset donors than for non-shared clonotypes. About 4.5% of naive CD4, 3.5% of naive CD8, about 2.4% of memory CD4, and 0.4% of memory CD8 clonotypes were shared across several donors. The small number of donors limited the genetic and exposure-history diversity represented.

The donors were healthy, HIV-negative adults who had no recently reported acute infections or vaccinations. Every donor was a Caucasian adult residing in Nashville, Tennessee, USA. Magnetic negative selection was used to enrich CD4+ T cells, after which naive cells were positively selected on CD45RA and the negative fraction became the memory subset. Blood was obtained by leukapheresis, after which PBMCs were separated by Ficoll-Histopaque density gradient centrifugation and cryopreserved in liquid nitrogen vapor phase. Purity and quantity of every magnetically sorted T cell population were checked by analytical flow cytometry. Genomic DNA was isolated from each sorted fraction and quantified by UV absorbance on a Nanodrop 2000c.

The receptor was isolated from a man younger than 35 in good health. Some clones in this sample may be carry-over from other donors' samples. The chain employs TRBV12-2 and TRBJ2-7; no DNA check was done on the table's D call, TRBD1. TRBV12-2 is given as a pseudogene. Sequencing was done on a sample of naive CD4+ T cells from PBMCs. The cell subset or site tag for this specimen amounts to: CD45RA+ positively selected. The DNA sequence reads TGTGCAAGTCGCTTAGTTCGGCAGGGTATCTACGAGCAGTACTTC. The resulting protein is CASRLVRQGIYEQYF.